The sequence of this T cell receptor (beta chain) was determined in a study of cytomegalovirus exposure and HLA in healthy donors. Both 60 Vbeta primers and 13 Jbeta primers went into the PCR. Measured with immunoSEQ multiplex PCR; TCRdb has only the in-frame clones, and not every one. The table has roughly 120,000 clones, roughly three quarters seen once. The CDR3 runs to 16 residues. The germline V and J ends were trimmed by 1 base and 0 bases, with 12 bases remaining between them. Per germline, CDR1 KGHSH and CDR2 LQKENI. As regards this clone: Its antigen is currently unknown.

General study findings and limits: Among TCR beta chains, those listed as cytomegalovirus-associated numbered about 160. With later analysis, a missense DCLRE1C variant became linked to TCR beta V- and J-gene trimming.

The specimen was PBMCs. The gene calls are TRBV18 and TRBJ1-1; D remains ambiguous. The clonotype originates from a woman in her 30s in good health and CMV-seronegative. CDR3 sequence: CASSPRRGNLNTEAFF. The CDR3 DNA follows: TGTGCCAGCTCACCACGGAGAGGGAATTTGAACACTGAAGCTTTCTTT.